This record looks at one T cell receptor (beta chain) sequence and its context. What it binds is unknown. Other DNA sequences from this sample encode an identical CDR3 as well. These data come from a study of Ad26.COV2.S vaccination and SARS-CoV-2 variants. Overall study: It was the COV1001 Ad26.COV2.S trial arm that included the donor. By the intramuscular route, Ad26.COV2.S was given once, or twice 56 days apart. Study outcomes and limitations: In TCR breadth and depth analyses, total T cell responses may have been underestimated.

Produced via immunoSEQ multiplex PCR; TCRdb's table is partial and in-frame only. The sample carries about 410,000 clones, about 89% recorded once. Sample treatment: roughly 19 received Ad26.COV2.S at low or high dose, single or two shots; five or six received placebo; per-sample allocation not given. Each sample was drawn 63 days after the first injection (of vaccine or placebo). What was given as vaccine was an Ad26 vector encoding Wuhan-strain SARS-CoV-2 spike. Germline lookup yields CDR1 ENHRY and CDR2 SYGVKD. The V segment lost 4 bases and the J segment 3 bases; nucleotides outside the gene matches: 2. The CDR3 is made up of 14 amino acids.

The source material was peripheral blood, sampled in a trial of Ad26.COV2.S vaccine versus placebo. This receptor was identified in a person between 18 and 60 years old who received the Ad26.COV2.S COVID-19 vaccine or a placebo. This chain connects TRBV10-3 to TRBJ2-3; 9 bases match TRBD2. The CDR3 DNA is TGTGCCATCAGTGGAGCGGGAGGTACAGATACGCAGTATTTT. Translation gives CAISGAGGTDTQYF.